In this sample, the clone carrying this TCR beta chain turned up once. Antigen specificity is unknown. V lost 7 bases, J lost 3 bases, and 5 bases stayed unmatched. This CDR3 has 13 amino acids. Germline V CDR1 and CDR2: SGHAT, FQNNGV. The source of the sample is a study of T cell repertoires in cytomegalovirus infection. The wider study: Public signatures in TCR beta pointed to CMV infection and matching HLA type. Study-level findings and limits: It was HLA-C-restricted CMV-specific TCR beta clonotypes that dominated the response ex vivo.

TCRdb called the reads again in MiXCR, with one record for every CDR3 protein. The sample has 740,000 or so distinct CDR3 sequences, approximately 34% seen once; the top ten hold 2.5% to 3.5%. The TCR was taken from a human donor in good health (CMV status not recorded). Some clones in this sample may be carry-over from other donors' samples. Sequencing was performed on PBMCs. The gene calls are TRBV11-2 and TRBJ1-2; 7 bases align to TRBD1. The CDR3 spells CASIAQGHYGYTF. The CDR3 nucleotides read TGTGCCAGCATAGCACAGGGGCACTATGGCTACACCTTC.